This TCR beta chain was captured in a study of T-cell memory formation after mild COVID-19. Study in general: Most TCR clusters belonged to a single donor. General study results and limits: Prior to infection, memory already included some responding clones, suggesting cross-reactive memory joined.

Germline loops: CDR1 SEHNR, CDR2 FQNEAQ (reference sequence). The germline V and J ends were trimmed by 5 bases and 6 bases, with 17 bases remaining between them. CDR3 length: 15 residues. This clonotype was seen repeatedly, ten times or more. The antigen is undetermined. Each CDR3 protein gets one entry after TCRdb re-called the 5' RACE reads with MiXCR. Of some 300,000 distinct CDR3 sequences in the sample, around 20% were seen once. Sequencing was done on a sample of PBMCs or a T cell subset sorted from them (not recorded which). The chain uses TRBV7-9 and TRBJ2-1, with D perhaps matching TRBD1 or TRBD2 (7 bases each). The TCR was taken from a man younger than 35 who had mild COVID-19 (a few samples of this study predate the infection). Cell type and time point are not known. The CDR3 nucleotides read TGTGCCAGCAGCCAGGGGACAGCGGGGAGCAATGAGCAGTTCTTC. It is translated as CASSQGTAGSNEQFF. The variable domain in full, completed from reference TRBV7-9 and TRBJ2-1, reads DTGVSQNPRHKITKRGQNVTFRCDPISEHNRLYWYRQTLGQGPEFLTYFQNEAQLEKSRLLSDRFSAERPKGSFSTLEIQRTEQGDSAMYLCASSQGTAGSNEQFFGPGTRLTVL.